Given below is one T cell receptor beta chain in context. The sample belongs to a study of blood T cell repertoires in COVID-19. Enrollees, about 18 to 89 years old, lived in about two dozen US areas. This CDR3 comprises 13 residues. J gave up 7 bases and V 5 bases, and 3 bases lay outside the gene matches. Germline CDR1 SGHAT, CDR2 FQNNGV. In the original workflow: Amplification from reference gene primers served as the basis for estimated nucleated cell counts. The data were produced by immunoSEQ multiplex PCR, yet TCRdb's version contains in-frame clones alone and is incomplete. The D gene and trimming were derived from the DNA, and the V and J assignments and clone size from that table. The data contain more than 110,000 clones, around 82% of them singletons.

What was sequenced was PBMCs or T cells enriched from blood (not recorded which). The sequence derives from a man in his forties or fifties with acute COVID-19. The genes are TRBV11-2 and TRBJ2-1, with 9 positions matching TRBD2. CDR3 loop: CASSGLAGNEQFF. CDR3 bases: TGTGCCAGCAGCGGTCTAGCGGGGAATGAGCAGTTCTTC.